This T cell receptor (beta chain) was sequenced during a study of immune evolution from preneoplasia to lung adenocarcinoma. Using immunoSEQ multiplex PCR, the repertoire was profiled, and TCRdb retains in-frame clones only, with some absent. Of some 6,500 clones listed, approximately 80% were seen once; the top ten hold 2.5% to 3%. The CDR3 extends over 13 amino acids. V lost 7 bases, J lost 3 bases, and 2 bases stayed unmatched. CDR1 is WSHSY, CDR2 SAAADI, per germline. The chain carries TRBV10-2 and TRBJ2-7, with TRBD2 identical over 11 bases. Sequencing used FFPE lung adenocarcinoma in situ tissue. The TCR originated in a donor aged 70 or over with lung adenocarcinoma. CDR3 amino acids: CASTLAGGYEQYF. As DNA, the CDR3 is TGCGCCAGCACTCTAGCGGGAGGCTACGAGCAGTACTTC.